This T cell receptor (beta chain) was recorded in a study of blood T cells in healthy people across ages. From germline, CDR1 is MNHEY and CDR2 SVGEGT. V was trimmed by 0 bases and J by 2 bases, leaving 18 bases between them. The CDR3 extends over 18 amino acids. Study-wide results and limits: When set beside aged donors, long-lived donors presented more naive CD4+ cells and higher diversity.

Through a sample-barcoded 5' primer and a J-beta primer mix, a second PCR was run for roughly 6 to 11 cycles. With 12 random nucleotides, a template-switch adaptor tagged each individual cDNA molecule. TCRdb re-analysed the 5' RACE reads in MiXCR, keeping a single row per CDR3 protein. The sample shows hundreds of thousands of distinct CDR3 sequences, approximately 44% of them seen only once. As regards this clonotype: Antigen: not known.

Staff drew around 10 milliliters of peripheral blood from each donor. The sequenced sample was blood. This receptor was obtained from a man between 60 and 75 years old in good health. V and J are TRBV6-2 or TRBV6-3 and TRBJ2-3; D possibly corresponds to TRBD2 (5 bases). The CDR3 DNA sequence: TGTGCCAGCAGTTACTCTCCCGGAGGCTACTACATCACAGATACGCAGTATTTT. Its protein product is CASSYSPGGYYITDTQYF.